This entry is about one TCR beta chain. These data belong to a study of T cell changes during pregnancy in multiple sclerosis. Generated by immunoSEQ multiplex PCR, the TCRdb table keeps only in-frame clones and is missing some. The sample lists more than 85,000 clones, 94% occurring once. V lost 3 bases, J lost 5 bases, and 13 bases stayed unmatched. The CDR3 length is 18 residues. Germline V CDR1 and CDR2: SGDLS, YYNGEE. The chain combines TRBV9 with TRBJ2-1; 11 bases fit TRBD2. This material consisted of peripheral blood, taken before pregnancy. The sequence derives from a female donor with multiple sclerosis, enrolled in a pregnancy study. The chain's CDR3 is CASSAYTVAGGPNNEQFF. The CDR3 bases are TGTGCCAGCAGCGCCTACACCGTAGCGGGAGGGCCTAACAATGAGCAGTTCTTC.